Listed below are T cell receptor beta chains from one sample, sequenced in a study of CD8 T cells in Susac syndrome. TCRdb reprocessed the immunoSEQ multiplex PCR reads with MiXCR, giving one entry per CDR3 protein. This table has about 150,000 distinct CDR3 sequences, 95% to 96% appearing once. Sequencing was done on a sample of CD8+ T cells from PBMCs. The source of these receptors is a human donor with multiple sclerosis. CDR3s include the opening cysteine and the closing phenylalanine or tryptophan. The D gene is left open where the match is weak. Not every row has a clone size; where given, it reads once, few, many or a size class.

j_gene: TRBJ1-2; v_gene: TRBV20-1; abundance: NA; d_gene: NA; CDR3nt: TGCAGTGCTTATAACTATGGCTACACCTTC; CDR3aa: CSAYNYGYTF
j_gene: TRBJ2-1; v_gene: TRBV6-6; abundance: NA; d_gene: NA; CDR3nt: TGTGCCAGCAGTACGGGATCATGGGAGCAGTTCTTC; CDR3aa: CASSTGSWEQFF
j_gene: TRBJ2-3; v_gene: TRBV11-2; abundance: NA; d_gene: NA; CDR3nt: TGTGCCAGCAGCCGAACATCGGCGGGCTTGGAGGGCACAGATACGCAGTATTTT; CDR3aa: CASSRTSAGLEGTDTQYF
j_gene: TRBJ1-1; v_gene: TRBV14; abundance: NA; d_gene: TRBD1; CDR3nt: TGTGCCAGCAGCGCATTACAGGGGGCGTTCACTGAAGCTTTCTTT; CDR3aa: CASSALQGAFTEAFF
j_gene: TRBJ1-2; v_gene: TRBV13; abundance: NA; d_gene: TRBD1; CDR3nt: TGTGCCAGCAGCTCGGGACAGAACCCCTATGGCTACACCTTC; CDR3aa: CASSSGQNPYGYTF
j_gene: TRBJ1-2; v_gene: TRBV30; abundance: NA; d_gene: TRBD1; CDR3nt: TGTGCCAACTACGCGGGGAGGGGGCTGGACTATGGCTACACCTTC; CDR3aa: CANYAGRGLDYGYTF
j_gene: TRBJ2-1; v_gene: TRBV29-1; abundance: once; d_gene: NA; CDR3nt: TGCAGCGTTGATTCTGACGCGGAGAGCTCCTACAATGAGCAGTTCTTC; CDR3aa: CSVDSDAESSYNEQFF
j_gene: TRBJ2-7; v_gene: TRBV7-9; abundance: NA; d_gene: TRBD1; CDR3nt: TGTGCCAGCAGCTTCCGGGACAGGGAGATAGACGAGCAGTACTTC; CDR3aa: CASSFRDREIDEQYF
j_gene: TRBJ2-1; v_gene: TRBV5-6; abundance: NA; d_gene: TRBD1; CDR3nt: TGTGCCAGCAGCGCCGGGACAGGGAATGAGCAGTTCTTC; CDR3aa: CASSAGTGNEQFF
j_gene: TRBJ1-5; v_gene: TRBV15; abundance: NA; d_gene: NA; CDR3nt: TGTGCCACCAGCAGAGACGCCGGGGGTCAGCCCCAGCATTTT; CDR3aa: CATSRDAGGQPQHF
j_gene: TRBJ2-3; v_gene: TRBV20-1; abundance: NA; d_gene: TRBD2; CDR3nt: TGCAGTGCTAGAGCCTCCAGCGGGGGGGAGTCAGATACGCAGTATTTT; CDR3aa: CSARASSGGESDTQYF
j_gene: TRBJ1-1; v_gene: TRBV29-1; abundance: NA; d_gene: NA; CDR3nt: TGCAGCGTTGGCCCCGCTCGGCCCAGGCTCCCTGAAGCTTTCTTT; CDR3aa: CSVGPARPRLPEAFF
j_gene: TRBJ2-3; v_gene: TRBV30; abundance: NA; d_gene: NA; CDR3nt: TGTGCCTGGAGTTGGGACATCACAGATACGCAGTATTTT; CDR3aa: CAWSWDITDTQYF
j_gene: TRBJ2-5; v_gene: TRBV11-2; abundance: NA; d_gene: TRBD1; CDR3nt: TGTGCCAGCAGCCTCCCTCAGGGGGCATGGGAGACCCAGTACTTC; CDR3aa: CASSLPQGAWETQYF
j_gene: TRBJ2-5; v_gene: TRBV20-1; abundance: NA; d_gene: NA; CDR3nt: TGCAGTGCTCGACTCGATGGGGAGACCCAGTACTTC; CDR3aa: CSARLDGETQYF
j_gene: TRBJ1-2; v_gene: TRBV7-2; abundance: NA; d_gene: TRBD1; CDR3nt: TGTGCCAGCAGCCTCGAGATCGGACAGGGGCCTCATGGCTACACCTTC; CDR3aa: CASSLEIGQGPHGYTF
j_gene: TRBJ2-3; v_gene: TRBV30; abundance: NA; d_gene: NA; CDR3nt: TGTGCCTGGGTTGAAAGCACAGATACGCAGTATTTT; CDR3aa: CAWVESTDTQYF
j_gene: TRBJ2-7; v_gene: TRBV27; abundance: NA; d_gene: NA; CDR3nt: TGTGCCAGCAGTTCAGGACCAAGAGTTCTCTACGAGCAGTACTTC; CDR3aa: CASSSGPRVLYEQYF
j_gene: TRBJ2-3; v_gene: TRBV29-1; abundance: NA; d_gene: TRBD2; CDR3nt: TGCAGCGTTGTTTCGGTTTCGGGGGGGGGACCAGATACGCAGTATTTT; CDR3aa: CSVVSVSGGGPDTQYF
j_gene: TRBJ1-6; v_gene: TRBV5-6; abundance: NA; d_gene: NA; CDR3nt: TGTGCCAGCAGGCCGGGTGCGGGACCGCAGCCCCTCCACTTT; CDR3aa: CASRPGAGPQPLHF
j_gene: TRBJ2-1; v_gene: TRBV9; abundance: NA; d_gene: NA; CDR3nt: TGTGCCAGCAGCGTAGAGGGGTATGAGCAGTTCTTC; CDR3aa: CASSVEGYEQFF
j_gene: TRBJ2-7; v_gene: TRBV30; abundance: NA; d_gene: NA; CDR3nt: TGTGCCTGGAGTGTACCCCAGGAATTGGGCTACGAGCAGTACTTC; CDR3aa: CAWSVPQELGYEQYF
j_gene: TRBJ2-7; v_gene: TRBV5-1; abundance: NA; d_gene: TRBD1; CDR3nt: TGCGCCAGCAGCTTGACCGGGACAGGGATCAACGAGCAGTACTTC; CDR3aa: CASSLTGTGINEQYF
j_gene: TRBJ2-1; v_gene: TRBV27; abundance: NA; d_gene: NA; CDR3nt: TGTGCCAGCAGTTTCAAGGGAACCCTTTACAATGAGCAGTTCTTC; CDR3aa: CASSFKGTLYNEQFF
j_gene: TRBJ2-3; v_gene: TRBV25-1; abundance: NA; d_gene: NA; CDR3nt: TGTGCCAGCAGTGAATTAACGAGGCCGACAGATACGCAGTATTTT; CDR3aa: CASSELTRPTDTQYF
j_gene: TRBJ2-3; v_gene: TRBV7-9; abundance: NA; d_gene: TRBD2; CDR3nt: TGTGCCAGCAGCTTAGCGAAGGGACTAGCGGGGGCAGATACGCAGTATTTT; CDR3aa: CASSLAKGLAGADTQYF
j_gene: TRBJ2-2; v_gene: TRBV29-1; abundance: few; d_gene: TRBD2; CDR3nt: TGCAGCGTCACCGGACTAGCGGGGAACACCGGGGAGCTGTTTTTT; CDR3aa: CSVTGLAGNTGELFF
j_gene: TRBJ1-2; v_gene: TRBV27; abundance: NA; d_gene: TRBD1; CDR3nt: TGTGCCAGCAGTTCCACAGGGGATAGTATCGATGGCTACACCTTC; CDR3aa: CASSSTGDSIDGYTF
j_gene: TRBJ2-1; v_gene: TRBV5-4; abundance: NA; d_gene: NA; CDR3nt: TGTGCCAGCAGCTTGTCAGTAAGGGGGGCGTATGAGCAGTTCTTC; CDR3aa: CASSLSVRGAYEQFF
j_gene: TRBJ1-2; v_gene: TRBV20-1; abundance: NA; d_gene: NA; CDR3nt: TGCAGTGCTAGGGGGTCCCTAGAGGGCTACACCTTC; CDR3aa: CSARGSLEGYTF
j_gene: TRBJ2-3; v_gene: TRBV4-2; abundance: NA; d_gene: NA; CDR3nt: TGTGCCAGCAGCCAAGATTCGGCTAGTGGCCCAGATACGCAGTATTTT; CDR3aa: CASSQDSASGPDTQYF
j_gene: TRBJ2-1; v_gene: TRBV9; abundance: NA; d_gene: NA; CDR3nt: TGTGCCAGCAGCGTAGGCCTAGAAGGCCCCAATGAGCAGTTCTTC; CDR3aa: CASSVGLEGPNEQFF
j_gene: TRBJ1-5; v_gene: TRBV30; abundance: NA; d_gene: NA; CDR3nt: TGTGCCTGGAGTAGGGAGGGGTTCTTTCAGCCCCAGCATTTT; CDR3aa: CAWSREGFFQPQHF
j_gene: TRBJ2-7; v_gene: TRBV20-1; abundance: NA; d_gene: TRBD1; CDR3nt: TGCAGTGCTATAGGGACAGGGATGAATTACGAGCAGTACTTC; CDR3aa: CSAIGTGMNYEQYF
j_gene: TRBJ1-1; v_gene: TRBV29-1; abundance: NA; d_gene: NA; CDR3nt: TGCAGCGGGACAGAGAACACTGAAGCTTTCTTT; CDR3aa: CSGTENTEAFF
j_gene: TRBJ2-1; v_gene: TRBV24-1; abundance: NA; d_gene: TRBD2; CDR3nt: TGTGCCACCAGTTCGACTAGCGGGGGGCCGAATGAGCAGTTCTTC; CDR3aa: CATSSTSGGPNEQFF
j_gene: TRBJ2-7; v_gene: TRBV27; abundance: NA; d_gene: NA; CDR3nt: TGTGCCAGCAGTTACAGGGTTACCTACGAGCAGTACTTC; CDR3aa: CASSYRVTYEQYF
j_gene: TRBJ2-5; v_gene: TRBV12-5; abundance: NA; d_gene: NA; CDR3nt: TGTGCTAGTGGTTTGAACACAGGGTTCAAGGAACAGACCCAGTACTTC; CDR3aa: CASGLNTGFKEQTQYF
j_gene: TRBJ1-2; v_gene: TRBV25-1; abundance: NA; d_gene: NA; CDR3nt: TGTGCCAGCAGTGAATATATGGGGGACACCTATGGCTACACCTTC; CDR3aa: CASSEYMGDTYGYTF
j_gene: TRBJ2-1; v_gene: TRBV20-1; abundance: NA; d_gene: TRBD2; CDR3nt: TGCAGTGGCTGGCTAGCGGGGGCCAATGAGCAGTTCTTC; CDR3aa: CSGWLAGANEQFF
j_gene: TRBJ1-2; v_gene: TRBV5-6; abundance: NA; d_gene: TRBD1; CDR3nt: TGTGCCAGCAGCCCGGGGAGAGGGACAGCATATGGCTACACCTTC; CDR3aa: CASSPGRGTAYGYTF